This T cell receptor (beta chain) was retrieved from a study of blood T cells in healthy people across ages. Study results and caveats: Significant beta diversity loss was already apparent by age 40, declining roughly linearly. Relative to aged donors, long-lived donors carried more naive CD4+ cells and displayed higher diversity.

No fewer than 6 million PBMCs went into each sample. No fewer than 5.5 micrograms of total RNA were isolated from every sample. Ten or more counts support this clonotype. No antigen is known for it. Germline CDR1 reads ENHRY; CDR2 reads SYGVKD. The CDR3 loop spans 15 amino acids. With V trimmed by 6 bases and J by 8 bases, 14 bases remained unmatched. Primed by a sample-barcoded 5' primer and a J-beta primer mix, a second PCR proceeded for about 7 to 11 cycles. TCRdb passed the 5' RACE reads through MiXCR, listing each CDR3 protein once. The profile shows around 870,000 distinct CDR3 sequences, around 26% of them singletons.

V is TRBV10-3 and J is TRBJ1-2, with 8 nucleotides matching TRBD1. Sequenced material: blood. The origin of this receptor is a woman of 80 years or more in good health. Here the CDR3 DNA reads TGTGCCATCAGAACCGGGACAGGTCGTCTGCGCGGCTACACCTTC. It encodes CAIRTGTGRLRGYTF.